This T cell receptor (beta chain) derives from a study of patients and donors after allogeneic stem cell transplantation. One entry per CDR3 protein results from TCRdb running MiXCR on the RT-PCR reads. This table has 410,000 or so distinct CDR3 sequences, about a sixth appearing once. The CDR3 has 16 residues. This clonotype was seen a handful of times. This clonotype originated in a human donor who was either an allogeneic HSCT recipient or a stem cell or donor lymphocyte infusion donor (not recorded which). It is not recorded whose cells these are; they may come from a transplant donor. J is TRBJ2-5 and V is TRBV21-1; the listed D gene, TRBD2, was not tested against the DNA. TRBV21-1 is flagged as a pseudogene. The sequencing sample was made of blood, either unsorted or a sorted T cell fraction (not recorded which). This chain's CDR3 is CASSSRLARGKETQYF. CDR3 nucleotides: TGTGCCAGCAGCTCCAGACTAGCGAGGGGAAAAGAGACCCAGTACTTC.